The source of this T cell receptor (beta chain) is a study of blood T cells in healthy people across ages. Looking at the study overall: Using template switching, researchers captured about one barcoded beta molecule for each two T cells.

Study-level results: Measured against age, TCR beta diversity per million T cells decreased in a roughly linear manner. Changes seen in expanded clonotypes were possibly confounded by donor CMV status left unknown.

A second PCR, run for roughly 7 to 12 cycles, used a sample-barcoded 5' primer plus a J-beta primer mix. TCRdb passed the 5' RACE reads through MiXCR, listing each CDR3 protein once. The profile shows around 1,900,000 distinct CDR3 sequences, 30% to 40% of them singletons. In this sample, this clonotype turned up a few times. No antigen is known for it. This CDR3 is 13 amino acids long. Germline CDR1 and CDR2: SGHKS and YYEKEE (reference sequence). V was trimmed by 1 base and J by 8 bases, leaving 10 bases between them. V and J are TRBV5-5 and TRBJ2-1; D gene unclear. This TCR derives from a human donor in good health. The specimen sequenced was blood. CDR3 DNA: TGTGCCAGCAGCTTGAATAGGTACGATGAGCAGTTCTTC. Protein sequence: CASSLNRYDEQFF. Full variable domain (rest looked up from reference TRBV5-5 and TRBJ2-1): DAGVTQSPTHLIKTRGQQVTLRCSPISGHKSVSWYQQVLGQGPQFIFQYYEKEERGRGNFPDRFSARQFPNYSSELNVNALLLGDSALYLCASSLNRYDEQFFGPGTRLTVL.